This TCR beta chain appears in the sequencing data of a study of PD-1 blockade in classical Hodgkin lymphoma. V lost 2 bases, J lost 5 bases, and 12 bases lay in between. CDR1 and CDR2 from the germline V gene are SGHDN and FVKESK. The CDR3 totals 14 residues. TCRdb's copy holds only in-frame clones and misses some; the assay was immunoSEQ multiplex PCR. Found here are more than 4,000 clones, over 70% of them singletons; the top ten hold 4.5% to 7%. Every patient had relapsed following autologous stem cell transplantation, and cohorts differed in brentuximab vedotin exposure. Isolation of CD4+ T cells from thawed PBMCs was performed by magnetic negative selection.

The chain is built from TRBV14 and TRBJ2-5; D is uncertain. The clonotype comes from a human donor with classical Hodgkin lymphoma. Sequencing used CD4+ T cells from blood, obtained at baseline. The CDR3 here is CASSQRWLGETQYF. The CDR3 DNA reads TGTGCCAGCAGCCAACGTTGGTTGGGGGAGACCCAGTACTTC.